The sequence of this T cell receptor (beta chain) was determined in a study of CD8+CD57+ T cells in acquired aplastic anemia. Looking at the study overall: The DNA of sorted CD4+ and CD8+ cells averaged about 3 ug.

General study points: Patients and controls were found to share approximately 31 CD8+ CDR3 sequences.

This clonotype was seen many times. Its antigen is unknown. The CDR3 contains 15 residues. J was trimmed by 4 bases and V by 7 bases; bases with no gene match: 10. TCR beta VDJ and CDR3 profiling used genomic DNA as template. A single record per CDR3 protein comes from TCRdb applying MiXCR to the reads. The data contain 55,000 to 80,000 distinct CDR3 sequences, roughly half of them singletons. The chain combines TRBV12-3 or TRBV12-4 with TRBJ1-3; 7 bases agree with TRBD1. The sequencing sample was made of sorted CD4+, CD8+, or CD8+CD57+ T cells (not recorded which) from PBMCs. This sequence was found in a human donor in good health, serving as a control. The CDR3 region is CASTEDRSEGNTIYF. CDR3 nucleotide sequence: TGTGCCAGCACCGAGGACAGGTCGGAAGGAAACACCATATATTTT.